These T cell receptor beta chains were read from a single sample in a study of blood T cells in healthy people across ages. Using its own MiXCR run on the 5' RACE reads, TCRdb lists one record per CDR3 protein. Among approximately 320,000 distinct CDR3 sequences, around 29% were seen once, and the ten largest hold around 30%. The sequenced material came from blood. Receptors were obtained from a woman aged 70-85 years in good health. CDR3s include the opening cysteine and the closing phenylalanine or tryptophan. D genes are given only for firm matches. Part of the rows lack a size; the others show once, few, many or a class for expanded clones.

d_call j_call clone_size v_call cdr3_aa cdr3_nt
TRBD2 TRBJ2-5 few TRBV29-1 CSGASGQETQYF TGCAGCGGTGCTAGCGGGCAAGAGACCCAGTACTTC
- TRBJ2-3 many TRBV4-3 CASSQVRGHTDTQYF TGCGCCAGCAGCCAAGTACGAGGGCACACAGATACGCAGTATTTT
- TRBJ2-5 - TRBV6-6 CASSYPGSGTQYF TGTGCCAGCAGTTACCCTGGGTCCGGGACCCAGTACTTC
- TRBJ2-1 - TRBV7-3 CASSLRPTENNEQFF TGTGCCAGTAGCCTACGACCCACGGAGAACAATGAGCAGTTCTTC
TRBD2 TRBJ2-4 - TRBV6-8 CAARRGGLAINIQYF TGTGCCGCCCGACGGGGGGGCTTGGCCATAAACATTCAGTACTTC
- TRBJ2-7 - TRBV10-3 CAISDRTQLSYEQYF TGTGCCATCAGTGATAGGACCCAGTTAAGCTACGAGCAGTACTTC
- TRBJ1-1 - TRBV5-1 CASSLEGDPMGTEAFF TGCGCCAGCAGCTTGGAGGGTGATCCGATGGGCACTGAAGCTTTCTTT
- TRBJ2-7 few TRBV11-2 CASSLDGSRGLEYF TGTGCCAGCAGCTTAGACGGGAGTCGGGGCCTGGAGTACTTC
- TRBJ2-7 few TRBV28 CASSVQNGMLYEQYF TGTGCCAGCAGTGTCCAGAACGGAATGCTCTACGAGCAGTACTTC
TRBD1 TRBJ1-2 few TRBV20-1 CSAIRAQGGADGYTF TGCAGTGCTATCCGCGCCCAGGGGGGCGCGGATGGCTACACCTTC
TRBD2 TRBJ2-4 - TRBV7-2 CASSFSGMGDIQYF TGTGCCAGCAGCTTTAGCGGGATGGGTGACATTCAGTACTTC
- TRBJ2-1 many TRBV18 CASTGLATYNEQFF TGTGCCAGCACGGGACTGGCGACCTACAATGAGCAGTTCTTC
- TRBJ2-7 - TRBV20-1 CSANGANYEQYF TGCAGTGCTAACGGAGCCAACTACGAGCAGTACTTC
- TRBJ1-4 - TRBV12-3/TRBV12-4 CASSTTDLNEKLFF TGTGCCAGCAGTACGACAGATCTTAATGAAAAACTGTTTTTT
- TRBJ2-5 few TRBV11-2 CASSLHPETQYF TGTGCCAGCAGCTTACACCCAGAGACCCAGTACTTC
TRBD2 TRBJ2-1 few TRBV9 CASSAPTPTTSGSYNEQFF TGTGCCAGCAGCGCCCCCACCCCTACGACTAGCGGGAGTTACAATGAGCAGTTCTTC
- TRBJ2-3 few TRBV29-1 CSPQLAGTDTQYF TGCAGCCCTCAACTAGCCGGCACAGATACGCAGTATTTT
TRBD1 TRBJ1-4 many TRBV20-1 CSARPQTGDEKLFF TGCAGTGCTAGACCACAAACAGGGGATGAAAAACTGTTTTTT
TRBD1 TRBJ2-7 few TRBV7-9 CASRPDRAYEQYF TGTGCCAGCAGACCCGACAGGGCCTACGAGCAGTACTTC
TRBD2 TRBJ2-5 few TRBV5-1 CASSKRLAGSQETQYF TGCGCCAGCAGCAAGCGACTAGCGGGCTCCCAAGAGACCCAGTACTTC
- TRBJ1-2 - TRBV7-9 CASSSFAGPRGGYTF TGTGCCAGCAGCTCCTTTGCGGGGCCCCGAGGAGGCTACACCTTC
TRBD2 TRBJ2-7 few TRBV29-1 CSVQAGGPGEQYF TGCAGCGTACAAGCGGGAGGCCCAGGAGAGCAGTACTTC